This T cell receptor (beta chain) appears in the sequencing data of a study of control samples from healthy donors and cancer patients. V was clipped by 1 base and J by 5 bases; unmatched bases: 3. CDR1 and CDR2 from the germline V gene are LGHNA and YNFKEQ. This CDR3 region has 15 residues. Generated by immunoSEQ multiplex PCR, the TCRdb table keeps only in-frame clones and is missing some. The profile covers roughly 98,000 clones, with 90% to 95% appearing a single time and 8% taken by the ten largest. Sequenced material: blood. The receptor's source is a man between 18 and 35 years old in good health. The chain is built from TRBV4-2 and TRBJ2-5; 11 nucleotides line up with TRBD2. Written as DNA, the CDR3 is TGTGCCAGCAGCCAAGTAGCGGGGGGGGTCGAGACCCAGTACTTC. It is translated as CASSQVAGGVETQYF.